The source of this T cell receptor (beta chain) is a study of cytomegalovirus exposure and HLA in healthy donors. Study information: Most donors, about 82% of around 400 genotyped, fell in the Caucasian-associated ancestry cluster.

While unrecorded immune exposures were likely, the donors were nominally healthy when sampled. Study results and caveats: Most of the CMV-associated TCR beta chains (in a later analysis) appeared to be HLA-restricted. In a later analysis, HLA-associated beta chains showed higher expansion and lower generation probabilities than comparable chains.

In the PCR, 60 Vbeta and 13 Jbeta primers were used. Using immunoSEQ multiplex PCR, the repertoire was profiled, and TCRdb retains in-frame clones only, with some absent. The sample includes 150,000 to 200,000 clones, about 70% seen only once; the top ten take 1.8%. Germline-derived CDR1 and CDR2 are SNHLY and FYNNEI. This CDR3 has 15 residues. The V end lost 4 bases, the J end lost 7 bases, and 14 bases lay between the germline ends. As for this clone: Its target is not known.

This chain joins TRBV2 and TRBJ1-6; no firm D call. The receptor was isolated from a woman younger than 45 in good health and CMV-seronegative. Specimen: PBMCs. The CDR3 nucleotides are TGTGCCAGCAGTGCCGACAATCCGGGGAATTCACCCCTCCACTTT. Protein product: CASSADNPGNSPLHF.